Following are 29 T cell receptor beta chains from one sample sequenced in a study of T cell repertoires in cytomegalovirus infection (dated by TCRdb to the late 2010s). Sequencing was performed on an Illumina HiSeq 1500. The raw public data were reprocessed by TCRdb itself: fastp quality trimming at Q25, MiXCR clonotype calling, in-frame beta chains only. CDR3 protein duplicates are merged, each entry listing the most common genes and DNA. The sample yields 310,000 or so distinct CDR3 sequences; about a tenth were counted once. The ten largest clones represent approximately 2.3% of the sample. The material sequenced was PBMCs. All receptors derive from a human donor in good health (CMV status not recorded). Some clones in this sample may be carry-over from other donors' samples.

In its sample, this clonotype was seen a few times. The chain uses TRBV5-1 and TRBJ1-1, with D hard to call. V lost 2 bases, J lost 0 bases, and 8 bases lay in between. The germline V gene has CDR1 SGHRS and CDR2 YFSETQ. The CDR3 totals 14 residues. CDR3 in amino acids: CASSFRDMNTEAFF. The CDR3 DNA reads TGCGCCAGCAGCTTCCGGGATATGAACACTGAAGCTTTCTTT.

This clonotype was recorded at least ten times. J is TRBJ2-7 and V is TRBV5-5; 9 nucleotides match TRBD1. The junction had 11 bases not matched to a gene; V was cut back by 4 bases and J by 12 bases. This CDR3 spans 13 amino acids. Per the germline V gene, CDR1 is SGHKS and CDR2 is YYEKEE (reference sequence). CDR3 nucleotide sequence: TGTGCCAGCAGCCCGTGGCGGGACAGGGCGACGTACGTC. Protein product: CASSPWRDRATYV.

This sequence joins TRBV7-9 and TRBJ1-3; possibly TRBD1 for D (5 bases). CDR1 is SEHNR and CDR2 is FQNEAQ in the germline V gene (reference sequence). This CDR3 has 15 amino acids. Trimming removed 6 bases at V and 3 bases at J, with 15 bases between. CDR3 coding DNA: TGTGCCAGCAGAGTAGGGGCAGCCCTTGGAAACACCATATATTTT. Protein sequence: CASRVGAALGNTIYF.

At least ten counts were recorded for this clonotype. A much more abundant neighbour one base away suggests this may be a read error. The chain links TRBV28 to TRBJ2-7, with D possibly matching TRBD1 (6 bases). Trimming pared 6 bases from V and 3 bases from J, leaving 12 bases between. CDR1 MDHEN and CDR2 SYDVKM come from the germline V gene. This CDR3 has 13 amino acids. The CDR3 spells CASRLGQNYEQYF. The CDR3 coding sequence is TGTGCCAGCAGATTGGGACAAAACTACGAGCAGTACTTC.

This clonotype showed up many times. The chain uses TRBV11-1 and TRBJ2-1, with D possibly TRBD2 on 6 matching bases. The V gene's germline CDR1 is SGHAT and CDR2 FQDESV (reference sequence). The CDR3 is made up of 17 amino acids. The V end lost 2 bases, the J end lost 5 bases, and 19 bases lay between the germline ends. CDR3 residues: CASSLKGTRVTDNEQFF. The CDR3 DNA sequence: TGTGCCAGCAGCTTAAAGGGGACTCGGGTTACGGACAATGAGCAGTTCTTC.

There are many counts of this clonotype. This chain joins TRBV28 and TRBJ1-5; D is ambiguous. Trimming took off 6 bases at V and 0 bases at J, with 6 bases between the two ends. Germline CDR1 and CDR2: MDHEN and SYDVKM. The length of the CDR3 is 13 residues. CDR3 protein: CASRGDSNQPQHF. The CDR3 bases are TGTGCCAGCAGAGGAGATAGCAATCAGCCCCAGCATTTT.

Ten or more counts support this clonotype. The rearrangement uses TRBV2 and TRBJ1-1; D perhaps matches TRBD1 (5 bases). Germline CDR1 reads SNHLY; CDR2 reads FYNNEI. Trimming took 3 bases from V and 2 from J, leaving 7 bases between them. This CDR3 spans 13 amino acids. In DNA form, the CDR3 reads TGTGCCAGCAGTGACAGGGAAAACACTGAAGCTTTCTTT. This codes for CASSDRENTEAFF. Full variable domain (missing parts from reference TRBV2 and TRBJ1-1): EPEVTQTPSHQVTQMGQEVILRCVPISNHLYFYWYRQILGQKVEFLVSFYNNEISEKSEIFDDQFSVERPDGSNFTLKIRSTKLEDSAMYFCASSDRENTEAFFGQGTRLTVV.

This clonotype was counted ten times or more. The chain uses TRBV7-2 and TRBJ2-5; D assignment may be TRBD1 or TRBD2 (5 bases each). Germline values: CDR1 SGHTA, CDR2 FQGNSA. V was clipped by 5 bases and J by 4 bases, with 8 bases between them. CDR3 length: 12 residues. CDR3 residues: CASSTGRETQYF. CDR3 nucleotides: TGTGCCAGCAGCACGGGGCGAGAGACCCAGTACTTC. The full variable domain, its missing parts supplied by reference TRBV7-2 and TRBJ2-5, is GAGVSQSPSNKVTEKGKDVELRCDPISGHTALYWYRQSLGQGLEFLIYFQGNSAPDKSGLPSDRFSAERTGGSVSTLTIQRTQQEDSAVYLCASSTGRETQYFGPGTRLLVL.

This clonotype was counted many times. This chain uses TRBV2 with TRBJ1-1; D is uncertain. Per the germline V gene, CDR1 is SNHLY and CDR2 is FYNNEI. The CDR3 extends over 11 amino acids. The germline V and J ends were trimmed by 9 bases and 3 bases, with 8 bases remaining between them. CDR3 protein: CASSTYTEAFF. The CDR3 nucleotides are TGTGCCAGTAGTACATACACTGAAGCTTTCTTT.

The sample holds many counts of this clonotype. The chain links TRBV19 to TRBJ2-2, with D possibly TRBD1 on 5 matching bases. The CDR3 sequence is 13 residues long. Germline V CDR1 and CDR2: LNHDA, SQIVND (reference sequence). Deletions cut 3 bases from V and 7 bases from J, with 9 bases between. The DNA of the CDR3 is TGTGCCAGTAGTATGCAGGGCTTCGGGGAGCTGTTTTTT. Translated, it gives CASSMQGFGELFF. Supplemented by reference TRBV19 and TRBJ2-2, the full variable domain reads DGGITQSPKYLFRKEGQNVTLSCEQNLNHDAMYWYRQDPGQGLRLIYYSQIVNDFQKGDIAEGYSVSREKKESFPLTVTSAQKNPTAFYLCASSMQGFGELFFGEGSRLTVL.

This clonotype was found many times. DNA for the CDR3: TGTGCCAGCAGTTACTCGATTGGCGGGGGGCCGGGAACCCAGTACTTC. Translating it yields CASSYSIGGGPGTQYF. This rearrangement joins TRBV6-2 or TRBV6-3 to TRBJ2-5, with 8 bases matching TRBD2. Germline assignment: CDR1 MNHEY and CDR2 SVGEGT. V was pared by 0 bases and J by 8 bases, with 11 bases of the junction left unmatched. This CDR3 contains 16 residues.

This clonotype has ten or more counts. The chain uses TRBV11-2 and TRBJ2-5; possibly TRBD1 for D (6 bases). Trimming pared 5 bases from V and 2 bases from J, leaving 12 bases between. There are 14 residues in the CDR3. Per the germline V gene, CDR1 is SGHAT and CDR2 is FQNNGV. CDR3 nucleotides: TGTGCCAGCAGCATAACAGGGAATCAAGAGACCCAGTACTTC. Protein product: CASSITGNQETQYF.

This clonotype occurred many times. The V gene is TRBV10-3, the J gene TRBJ2-3; no clear D gene. There are 11 residues in the CDR3. In germline, CDR1 is ENHRY, CDR2 SYGVKD. Trimming left V 4 bases short and J 7 bases short, with 6 bases between. The CDR3 DNA is TGTGCCATCAGTGCGGTGAATACGCAGTATTTT. Protein product: CAISAVNTQYF.

The rearrangement joins TRBV4-3 to TRBJ2-1; 9 bases line up with TRBD2. CDR1 is LGHNA and CDR2 is YSLEER in the germline V gene. The ends lost 7 bases at V and 6 bases at J; junction bases unmatched: 7. This CDR3 has 14 amino acids. The CDR3 sequence: CASTSGTSLNEQFF. As DNA, the CDR3 is TGCGCCAGCACCTCCGGGACTAGCCTCAATGAGCAGTTCTTC.

This clonotype occurred many times. The chain joins TRBV7-8 to TRBJ1-2, with unresolved D. The CDR3 consists of 16 residues. Germline loops: CDR1 SGHVS, CDR2 FQNEAQ. Trimming cost V 5 bases and J 3 bases, with 19 bases left between them. The CDR3, as DNA: TGTGCCAGCAGCCCCCTGCGAAGCGGGGTGGACTATGGCTACACCTTC. Protein product: CASSPLRSGVDYGYTF.

This clonotype was recorded a few times. The V and J genes are TRBV6-8 and TRBJ2-1; 10 positions match TRBD2. Trimming took 2 bases from V and 10 from J; bases not matched to a gene: 8. The CDR3 runs to 15 residues. Germline V gene data show CDR1 as MNHGY and CDR2 as SAAAGT. This CDR3 is CASSYGLAGAREQFF. CDR3 nucleotide sequence: TGTGCCAGCAGTTACGGGCTAGCGGGGGCGAGGGAGCAGTTCTTC.

This clonotype has ten or more counts. This sequence joins TRBV7-8 and TRBJ2-7; D gene ambiguous. The germline V gene encodes CDR1 SGHVS and CDR2 FQNEAQ. The CDR3 consists of 14 residues. With 6 bases removed from V and 2 bases from J, the gap between germline ends came to 14 bases. The CDR3, as DNA: TGTGCCAGCAGGGCTGAAATCCGAGCCTACGAGCAGTACGTC. Protein product: CASRAEIRAYEQYV.

This clonotype was observed a handful of times. This sequence joins TRBV5-1 and TRBJ2-1, with TRBD2 identical over 8 bases. V lost 2 bases, J lost 5 bases, and 6 bases stayed unmatched. The CDR3 runs 15 residues. Looked up from germline, CDR1 is SGHRS and CDR2 is YFSETQ. The CDR3 DNA reads as TGCGCCAGCAGCTTAGAGCGGGGGCCTGACAATGAGCAGTTCTTC. It codes for CASSLERGPDNEQFF.

The table lists this clonotype with many counts. The J gene is TRBJ2-4, the V gene TRBV5-1; D is possibly TRBD1 (6 bases). The CDR3 is 15 residues long. CDR1 and CDR2 (germline): SGHRS, YFSETQ. V was trimmed by 1 base and J by 1 base, leaving 9 bases between them. CDR3 coding DNA: TGCGCCAGCAGCTTGTCAGGGGTGGCCAAAAACATTCAGTACTTC. Amino acids: CASSLSGVAKNIQYF.

V usage is TRBV29-1 and J usage is TRBJ2-3; 10 positions agree with TRBD2. The germline CDR1 and CDR2 sequences are SQVTM and ANQGSEA. Losses at the gene ends were 3 bases for V and 6 bases for J; bases not matched to a gene: 9. This CDR3 is 15 amino acids long. CDR3 sequence reads: CSVEPFSGGLDTQYF. CDR3 sequence (DNA): TGCAGCGTTGAGCCCTTTAGCGGGGGGTTGGATACGCAGTATTTT.

This clonotype has at least ten counts. This chain joins TRBV7-6 and TRBJ1-2, with 9 bases lining up with TRBD1. The CDR3 sequence is 15 residues long. CDR1 is SGHVS and CDR2 is FNYEAQ in the germline V gene. J gave up 4 bases and V 3 bases, and 6 bases lay outside the gene matches. For the CDR3, the DNA is TGTGCCAGCAGCTTGGTACCGGGACAGGGCTATGGCTACACCTTC. Translating it yields CASSLVPGQGYGYTF.

This clonotype has a count of ten or more. The chain recombines TRBV20-1 with TRBJ2-1; TRBD1 aligns across 10 bases. CDR1 and CDR2 from the germline V gene are DFQATT and SNEGSKA (reference sequence). CDR3 length: 12 residues. Trimming cost V 7 bases and J 5 bases; bases outside gene matches: 2. The CDR3 DNA sequence: TGCAGTGTGGGACAGGGGAACAATGAGCAGTTCTTC. It encodes CSVGQGNNEQFF.

The table lists this clonotype with a few counts. The chain is built from TRBV27 and TRBJ1-2; no reliable D call. V lost 4 bases and J 2 bases, leaving 8 bases between the germline ends. There are 13 residues in the CDR3. Germline CDR1 is MNHEY and CDR2 is SMNVEV (reference sequence). In DNA, the CDR3 is TGTGCCAGCAGTTACGTCGGGAACTATGGCTACACCTTC. This sequence encodes CASSYVGNYGYTF.

This clonotype was detected ten times or more. V and J are TRBV28 and TRBJ2-5; D might be TRBD1 (6 bases). Per germline, CDR1 MDHEN and CDR2 SYDVKM. V lost 7 bases and J lost 3, with 15 bases in between. CDR3 size: 14 residues. As DNA, the CDR3 is TGTGCCAGCAAAGGTCAGGGGTGGGAAGAGACCCAGTACTTC. Residues: CASKGQGWEETQYF.

There are many counts of this clonotype. The rearrangement uses TRBV15 and TRBJ2-7; D not resolved. Germline V gene lookup returns CDR1 LNHNV and CDR2 YYDKDF (reference sequence). This CDR3 comprises 13 residues. Trimming cost V 0 bases and J 3 bases, with 6 bases left between them. CDR3 protein: CATSRDPGYEQYF. The CDR3 coding sequence is TGTGCCACCAGCAGAGATCCGGGCTACGAGCAGTACTTC.

This clonotype showed up many times. The chain joins TRBV7-2 to TRBJ1-2; maybe TRBD1 (5 bases). The CDR3 has 15 amino acids. Germline loops: CDR1 SGHTA, CDR2 FQGNSA. V lost 2 bases and J 6 bases, leaving 16 bases between the germline ends. The CDR3 loop reads CASSLNTGPRDGYTF. The CDR3 bases are TGTGCCAGCAGCTTAAATACGGGGCCGAGGGATGGCTACACCTTC.

J is TRBJ2-1 and V is TRBV9, with TRBD2 matching over 7 bases. This CDR3 spans 15 amino acids. CDR1 SGDLS and CDR2 YYNGEE come from the germline V gene. With 2 bases clipped from V and 6 bases from J, the junction kept 8 bases outside the gene matches. The CDR3 spells CASSVGTILSNEQFF. Written as DNA, the CDR3 is TGTGCCAGCAGCGTGGGGACTATCCTTTCCAATGAGCAGTTCTTC.

The chain recombines TRBV5-1 with TRBJ2-1; the D gene is possibly TRBD1 (6 bases). Germline-derived CDR1 and CDR2 are SGHRS and YFSETQ. V was pared by 8 bases and J by 1 base, with 19 bases between. This CDR3 is built from 16 residues. The CDR3 reads CASRRQVGPSYNEQFF. The CDR3 coding sequence is TGCGCCAGTCGCCGACAGGTTGGCCCTTCCTACAATGAGCAGTTCTTC.

The chain joins TRBV29-1 to TRBJ2-6, with D unresolved. Trimming removed 0 bases from V and 0 bases from J, with 9 bases in between. CDR1 SQVTM and CDR2 ANQGSEA come from the germline V gene. The length of the CDR3 is 16 residues. The CDR3 region has the DNA TGCAGCGTTGAAGATAGGAGTTACTCTGGGGCCAACGTCCTGACTTTC. It is translated as CSVEDRSYSGANVLTF.